This T cell receptor (beta chain) stems from a study of blood T cell repertoires in COVID-19. On the study more broadly: The study drew acute and convalescent COVID-19 samples from the United States, Italy and Spain.

Cohorts were based on clinical histories the participants reported. People in the exposed group encountered a COVID-19 case within 2 weeks before entering the study. The authors' processing: Reference gene primers were amplified, and this amplification served to estimate nucleated cell counts. Some clones are missing from TCRdb's copy, which holds only in-frame ones; the method was immunoSEQ multiplex PCR. V and J calls and clone size are given by that table; D and trimming were obtained from the DNA. The sample lists 200,000 to 250,000 clones; less than 90% were seen once. This receptor was identified in a woman between 25 and 40 years old who had been exposed to COVID-19. Sequencing input: PBMCs or T cells enriched from blood (not recorded which).

CDR3 nucleotides: TGTGCCATCAGCAGGACAGAAGACGTACGGGAGACCCAGTACTTC. It encodes CAISRTEDVRETQYF. The chain employs TRBV10-3 and TRBJ2-5; maybe TRBD1 (6 bases). The CDR3 contains 15 residues. CDR1 ENHRY and CDR2 SYGVKD come from the germline V gene. V lost 6 bases and J 5 bases, leaving 19 bases between the germline ends.